This T cell receptor (beta chain) was profiled in a study of blood T cell repertoires in COVID-19. Study in general: COVID-19 samples from acute and convalescent phases originated in the United States, Italy and Spain. The cDNA or gDNA used as material had been derived from T cells, B-cell-depleted T cells, or PBMCs.

This clone was picked up a small number of times. Under the authors' procedure: Using reference gene primer amplification, nucleated cell counts were estimated. Sequencing was performed with immunoSEQ multiplex PCR; in TCRdb, only in-frame clones are kept and a portion is missing. V, J and clone size are those of that table, while D and trimming were read from the DNA. The sample has hundreds of thousands of clones; approximately 81% are singletons. Trimming removed 8 bases from V and 2 bases from J; junction bases left unmatched: 2. The CDR3 is 13 amino acids. CDR1 and CDR2 (germline): ENHRY, SYGVKD.

Material for sequencing was peripheral blood. V gene TRBV10-3 combines with J gene TRBJ1-4, with 7 bases fitting TRBD1. The TCR sequence derives from a man younger than 40 with active or convalescent COVID-19. Written as DNA, the CDR3 is TGTGCCATCCAGGGGGGCACTAATGAAAAACTGTTTTTT. Residues: CAIQGGTNEKLFF.